This T cell receptor (beta chain) originates from a study of CD8 T cells in Susac syndrome. V shed 3 bases and J shed 5 bases, with 5 bases lying between them. This CDR3 has 12 amino acids. The RNA input was about 0.45 to 1 ug, and it was reverse transcribed with random hexamers. TCR beta CDR3 was amplified by immunoSEQ covering 54 Vbeta and 13 Jbeta. MiXCR, run by TCRdb on the immunoSEQ multiplex PCR reads, gives a single entry per CDR3 protein. The table shows 100,000 to 150,000 distinct CDR3 sequences, with 90% to 95% occurring only once. The chain couples TRBV12-3 or TRBV12-4 to TRBJ1-5, with no clear D. Source material: CD4+ T cells from PBMCs. The receptor's source is a human donor in good health. The CDR3 coding sequence is TGTGCCAGCAGTTTCTGGGATCAGCCCCAGCATTTT. Translated, it gives CASSFWDQPQHF.